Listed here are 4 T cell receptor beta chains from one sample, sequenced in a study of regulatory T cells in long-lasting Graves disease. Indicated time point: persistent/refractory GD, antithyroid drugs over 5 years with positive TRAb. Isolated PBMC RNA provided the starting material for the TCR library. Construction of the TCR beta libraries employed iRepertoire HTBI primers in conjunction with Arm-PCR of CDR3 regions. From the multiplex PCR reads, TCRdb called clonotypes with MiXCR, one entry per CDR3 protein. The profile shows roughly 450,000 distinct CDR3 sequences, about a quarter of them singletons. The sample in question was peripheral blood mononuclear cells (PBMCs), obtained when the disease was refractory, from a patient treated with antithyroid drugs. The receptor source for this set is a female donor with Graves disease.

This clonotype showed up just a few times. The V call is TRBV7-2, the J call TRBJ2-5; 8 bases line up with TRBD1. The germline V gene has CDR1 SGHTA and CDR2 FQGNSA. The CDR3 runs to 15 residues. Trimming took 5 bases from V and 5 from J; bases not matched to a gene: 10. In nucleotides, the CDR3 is TGTGCCAGCAGCCGCCGGACAGGGCCAATCGAGACCCAGTACTTC. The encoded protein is CASSRRTGPIETQYF.

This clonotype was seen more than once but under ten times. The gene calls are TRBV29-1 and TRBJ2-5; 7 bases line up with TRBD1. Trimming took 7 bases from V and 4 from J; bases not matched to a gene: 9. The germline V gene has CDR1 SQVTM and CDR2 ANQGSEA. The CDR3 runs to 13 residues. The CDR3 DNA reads TGCAGCGGAGACAGGGTTTCGGGAGAGACCCAGTACTTC. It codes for CSGDRVSGETQYF. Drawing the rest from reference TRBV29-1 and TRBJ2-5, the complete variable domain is SAVISQKPSRDICQRGTSLTIQCQVDSQVTMMFWYRQQPGQSLTLIATANQGSEATYESGFVIDKFPISRPNLTFSTLTVSNMSPEDSSIYLCSGDRVSGETQYFGPGTRLLVL.

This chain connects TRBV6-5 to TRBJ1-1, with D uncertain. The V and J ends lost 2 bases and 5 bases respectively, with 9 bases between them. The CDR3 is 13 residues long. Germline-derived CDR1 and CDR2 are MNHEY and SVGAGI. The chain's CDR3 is CASSYRGETEAFF. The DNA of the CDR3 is TGTGCCAGCAGTTACCGCGGGGAAACTGAAGCTTTCTTT.

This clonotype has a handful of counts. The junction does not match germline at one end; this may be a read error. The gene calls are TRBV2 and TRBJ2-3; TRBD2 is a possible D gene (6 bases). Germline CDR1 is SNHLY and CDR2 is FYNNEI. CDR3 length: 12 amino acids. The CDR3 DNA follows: TGTGCCAGCAGTGCGTCTGCGGGAAGGTCTGATTTT. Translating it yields CASSASAGRSDF.